The entry below gives a single T cell receptor beta chain sequence along with its context. This sample stems from a study of blood T cell repertoires in COVID-19. Turning to the study itself: The analysed material was cDNA or gDNA that came from T cells, B-cell-depleted T cells, or PBMCs.

Repertoires were generated with immunoSEQ multiplex PCR, while TCRdb's copy carries only in-frame clones and drops some. The repertoire holds around 300,000 clones, with 89% as singletons. Sequencing used peripheral blood. This sequence was found in a middle-aged woman who had recovered from COVID-19.

CDR3 sequence: CASSDLTDTQYF. The CDR3 nucleotides read TGTGCCAGCAGTGACCTCACAGATACGCAGTATTTT. The V call is TRBV25-1, the J call TRBJ2-3; no clear D gene. Trimming pared 3 bases from V and 2 bases from J, leaving 3 bases between. Germline V gene sequence: CDR1 MGHDK, CDR2 SYGVNS. CDR3 length: 12 amino acids.